A single sample gave rise to the 6 T cell receptor beta chains below, sequenced in a study of blood T cell repertoires in COVID-19 (dated by TCRdb to 2018 to 2020). Library preparation was by the immunoSEQ multiplex PCR assay. TCRdb re-hosts the immuneACCESS table, in-frame sequences only. Its copies lack some clones; in the studies checked, an unresolved V gene accounts for under half of them, and the cause for the rest is not known. This sample holds around 270,000 clones; roughly 86% were observed only once. Roughly 5.6% of the sample lies in the top ten. The specimen sequenced was peripheral blood. The receptors stem from a woman aged 60-75 years with COVID-19, enrolled during active disease.

The V call is TRBV9, the J call TRBJ2-2, with D unclear. Germline CDR1 reads SGDLS; CDR2 reads YYNGEE. With 7 bases removed from V and 5 bases from J, the gap between germline ends came to 6 bases. CDR3 size: 11 residues. CDR3 in amino acids: CASGSTGELFF. The CDR3 bases are TGTGCCAGCGGCTCAACCGGGGAGCTGTTTTTT.

The chain recombines TRBV7-3 with TRBJ1-1; TRBD1 matches at 10 bases. The junction had 10 bases not matched to a gene; V was cut back by 6 bases and J by 3 bases. Looked up from germline, CDR1 is SGHTA and CDR2 is FQGTGA. The CDR3 has 16 amino acids. CDR3 DNA sequence: TGTGCCAGCAGGGAAAGGACAGGGGGAGGTGACACTGAAGCTTTCTTT. Encoded protein: CASRERTGGGDTEAFF.

The chain is built from TRBV4-3 and TRBJ1-5, with D perhaps TRBD1 (5 bases). CDR1 is LGHNA and CDR2 is YSLEER in the germline V gene. The length of the CDR3 is 14 residues. Trimming took off 6 bases at V and 4 bases at J, with 13 bases between the two ends. Here the CDR3 reads CASSWGRSNQPQHF. The CDR3 DNA reads TGCGCCAGCAGTTGGGGGAGGAGTAATCAGCCCCAGCATTTT.

This sequence joins TRBV6-6 and TRBJ2-7, with D maybe TRBD2 (6 bases). This CDR3 is 14 amino acids long. V dropped 2 bases and J dropped 0 bases, with 8 bases sitting between them. Germline CDR1 is MNHNY and CDR2 is SVGAGI (reference sequence). The CDR3 region is CASSYPGGSYEQYF. The CDR3 DNA follows: TGTGCCAGCAGTTACCCCGGGGGCTCCTACGAGCAGTACTTC.

In this sample, this clone turned up once. This rearrangement joins TRBV19 to TRBJ2-1; 7 bases are a match to TRBD2. This CDR3 has 11 amino acids. J lost 11 bases, V lost 4 bases, and 2 bases had no gene match. Germline CDR1 and CDR2: LNHDA and SQIVND (reference sequence). The CDR3 sequence: CASSTSGKQFF. In nucleotides, the CDR3 is TGTGCCAGTAGTACGAGCGGGAAGCAGTTCTTC. Full variable domain (remainder filled in from reference TRBV19 and TRBJ2-1): DGGITQSPKYLFRKEGQNVTLSCEQNLNHDAMYWYRQDPGQGLRLIYYSQIVNDFQKGDIAEGYSVSREKKESFPLTVTSAQKNPTAFYLCASSTSGKQFFGPGTRLTVL.

The V and J genes are TRBV5-1 and TRBJ2-2, with a tentative D call TRBD2 (6 bases). V shed 6 bases and J shed 0 bases, with 15 bases lying between them. Germline values: CDR1 SGHRS, CDR2 YFSETQ. The CDR3 is 16 residues long. The CDR3: CASTGVRGPNTGELFF. The DNA of the CDR3 is TGCGCCAGCACGGGGGTTAGGGGCCCGAACACCGGGGAGCTGTTTTTT.